The present entry profiles one T cell receptor beta chain with its context. Its antigen is still unknown. The data stem from a study of cytomegalovirus exposure and HLA in healthy donors. V was clipped by 2 bases and J by 3 bases; unmatched bases: 12. Germline V gene sequence: CDR1 SEHNR, CDR2 FQNEAQ (reference sequence). CDR3 length: 19 amino acids. Study-wide points: Reported results showed that the classifier diagnosed cytomegalovirus status with high specificity and sensitivity. HLA alleles showed associations with about 15,000 TCR beta sequences in a later analysis, at a 0.05 false discovery rate. Accurate HLA-A and HLA-B prediction from TCR beta sequences was reported for most subjects. A few chains tied to CMV proved CMV antigen-specific in vitro.

The PCR used 60 Vbeta and 13 Jbeta primers. Method: immunoSEQ multiplex PCR; TCRdb's copy keeps in-frame clones and lacks some. The table shows 200,000 to 250,000 clones, with over 80% occurring only once. V and J are TRBV7-9 and TRBJ2-5, with 13 bases lining up with TRBD2. The sample taken for sequencing was PBMCs. The TCR sequence derives from a woman between 40 and 50 years old in good health and CMV-seropositive. The CDR3 is CASSLSARTSGGAKETQYF. The CDR3 region has the DNA TGTGCCAGCAGCTTATCGGCCAGGACTAGCGGGGGAGCCAAAGAGACCCAGTACTTC.